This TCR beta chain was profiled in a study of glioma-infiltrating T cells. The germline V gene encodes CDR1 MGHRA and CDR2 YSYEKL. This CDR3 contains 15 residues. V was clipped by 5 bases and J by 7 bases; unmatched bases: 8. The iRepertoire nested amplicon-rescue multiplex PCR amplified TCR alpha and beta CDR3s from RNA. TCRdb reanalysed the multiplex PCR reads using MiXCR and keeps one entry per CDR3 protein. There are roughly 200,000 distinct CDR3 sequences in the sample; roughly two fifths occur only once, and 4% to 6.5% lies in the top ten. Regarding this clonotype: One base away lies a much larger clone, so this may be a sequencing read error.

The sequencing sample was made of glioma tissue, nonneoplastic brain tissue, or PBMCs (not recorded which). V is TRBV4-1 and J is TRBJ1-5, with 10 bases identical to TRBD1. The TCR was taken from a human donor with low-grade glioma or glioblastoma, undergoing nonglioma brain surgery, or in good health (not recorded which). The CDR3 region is CASSTGTGVAQPQHF. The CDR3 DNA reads TGCGCCAGCAGCACTGGGACAGGGGTGGCGCAGCCCCAGCATTTT.